The rows below give T cell receptor beta chains drawn from one sample of a study of shared clonotypes between healthy human individuals. The table came from immunoSEQ multiplex PCR; TCRdb's copy has only in-frame clones and leaves some out. The sample gives 740,000 or so clones, around four fifths of which show up once; around 1.7% is in the top ten. The specimen sequenced was memory CD4+ T cells sorted from blood. The receptors were sampled from a woman in her twenties or thirties in good health. The CDR3 runs from the conserved cysteine through the conserved F or W. The order of the fields is D gene, clone size, J gene, V gene, CDR3 DNA, CDR3 protein. D genes are given only for firm matches. Clone size, where shown, is once, few, many, or a class for clones that have expanded.

D gene: NA
clone size: NA
J gene: TRBJ1-5
V gene: TRBV4-2
CDR3 DNA: TGTGCCAGCAGCCAAGACCTGCCTAATAGCAATCAGCCCCAGCATTTT
CDR3 protein: CASSQDLPNSNQPQHF

D gene: NA
clone size: NA
J gene: TRBJ2-3
V gene: TRBV5-1
CDR3 DNA: TGCGCCAGCCGATTAGCGAGTGGCACAGATACGCAGTATTTT
CDR3 protein: CASRLASGTDTQYF

D gene: NA
clone size: NA
J gene: TRBJ1-5
V gene: TRBV28
CDR3 DNA: TGTGCCAGCAGGGACAGTGGGCAGCCCCAGCATTTT
CDR3 protein: CASRDSGQPQHF

D gene: NA
clone size: NA
J gene: TRBJ2-7
V gene: TRBV30
CDR3 DNA: TGTGCCTGGAGTTTGGCAGGCTACGAGCAGTACTTC
CDR3 protein: CAWSLAGYEQYF

D gene: TRBD2
clone size: NA
J gene: TRBJ2-3
V gene: TRBV28
CDR3 DNA: TGTGCCAGCAGTACTAGCGGGAGATCAGATACGCAGTATTTT
CDR3 protein: CASSTSGRSDTQYF

D gene: NA
clone size: NA
J gene: TRBJ2-1
V gene: TRBV4-1
CDR3 DNA: TGCGCCAGCAGCCAAGTTGGCTACGCTGAGCAGTTCTTC
CDR3 protein: CASSQVGYAEQFF

D gene: NA
clone size: NA
J gene: TRBJ1-4
V gene: TRBV5-1
CDR3 DNA: TGCGCCAGCAGCTCGGTCGGGGCGGGTGAAAAACTGTTTTTT
CDR3 protein: CASSSVGAGEKLFF

D gene: NA
clone size: NA
J gene: TRBJ1-4
V gene: TRBV28
CDR3 DNA: TGTGCCAGCAGAGCCGGGGGTGAAAAACTGTTTTTT
CDR3 protein: CASRAGGEKLFF

D gene: TRBD2
clone size: NA
J gene: TRBJ2-3
V gene: TRBV30
CDR3 DNA: TGTGCCTATAAAATAGCGGGAGTGCGCACAGATACGCAGTATTTT
CDR3 protein: CAYKIAGVRTDTQYF

D gene: TRBD2
clone size: NA
J gene: TRBJ2-1
V gene: TRBV25-1
CDR3 DNA: TGTGCCACCAATGGGCTAGCGGGACCTAGCTCCTACAATGAGCAGTTCTTC
CDR3 protein: CATNGLAGPSSYNEQFF

D gene: TRBD2
clone size: NA
J gene: TRBJ2-7
V gene: TRBV5-1
CDR3 DNA: TGCGCCAGCAAGCTCGGGACTAGCGGGACAACCTACGAGCAGTACTTC
CDR3 protein: CASKLGTSGTTYEQYF

D gene: TRBD2
clone size: NA
J gene: TRBJ2-1
V gene: TRBV7-2
CDR3 DNA: TGTGCCAGCAGCTTAAGTTCTTTTGGGGGGGAGGAGCAGTTCTTC
CDR3 protein: CASSLSSFGGEEQFF

D gene: NA
clone size: few
J gene: TRBJ1-3
V gene: TRBV30
CDR3 DNA: TGTGCCTTGCAAGGGAACACCATATATTTT
CDR3 protein: CALQGNTIYF

D gene: TRBD2
clone size: NA
J gene: TRBJ2-7
V gene: TRBV7-9
CDR3 DNA: TGTGCCAGCAGCCCAAGGGGACTAGCGGGAGGCGAGCAGTACTTC
CDR3 protein: CASSPRGLAGGEQYF

D gene: TRBD1
clone size: few
J gene: TRBJ1-2
V gene: TRBV4-1
CDR3 DNA: TGCGCCAGCAGCCAGAGGGACAGTCGGGGCTACACCTTC
CDR3 protein: CASSQRDSRGYTF

D gene: NA
clone size: NA
J gene: TRBJ1-1
V gene: TRBV5-1
CDR3 DNA: TGCGCCAGCAGCTTGGAGCGGAGCGGCACTGAAGCTTTCTTT
CDR3 protein: CASSLERSGTEAFF

D gene: TRBD2
clone size: few
J gene: TRBJ2-7
V gene: TRBV11-2
CDR3 DNA: TGTGCCAGCGGCCCCCAGCGGGATTCCTACGAGCAGTACTTC
CDR3 protein: CASGPQRDSYEQYF

D gene: NA
clone size: NA
J gene: TRBJ2-7
V gene: TRBV18
CDR3 DNA: TGTGCCAGCTCACATGCAGATATTTACGAGCAGTACTTC
CDR3 protein: CASSHADIYEQYF

D gene: TRBD2
clone size: NA
J gene: TRBJ2-7
V gene: TRBV10-2
CDR3 DNA: TGCGCCAGCAGTGAGTCGGCGGCTAGCGGCTACGAGCAGTACTTC
CDR3 protein: CASSESAASGYEQYF

D gene: NA
clone size: NA
J gene: TRBJ1-1
V gene: TRBV7-2
CDR3 DNA: TGTGCCAGCACAAAAACAACCTATCGAGGGGACACTGAAGCTTTCTTT
CDR3 protein: CASTKTTYRGDTEAFF

D gene: NA
clone size: many
J gene: TRBJ1-2
V gene: TRBV7-8
CDR3 DNA: TGTGCCAGCAGCTTAGGGGTTGGCTATGGCTACACCTTC
CDR3 protein: CASSLGVGYGYTF

D gene: TRBD2
clone size: few
J gene: TRBJ2-3
V gene: TRBV19
CDR3 DNA: TGTGCCAGTAGTATAGGAGGCGGGAGCGGCGCGGATACGCAGTATTTT
CDR3 protein: CASSIGGGSGADTQYF

D gene: NA
clone size: NA
J gene: TRBJ2-2
V gene: TRBV28
CDR3 DNA: TGTGCCAGCGGAGCCCAGGGGACCGGGGAGCTGTTTTTT
CDR3 protein: CASGAQGTGELFF

D gene: NA
clone size: NA
J gene: TRBJ1-1
V gene: TRBV6-6
CDR3 DNA: TGTGCCAGCAGTCAACCGGAGACTGAAGCTTTCTTT
CDR3 protein: CASSQPETEAFF

D gene: NA
clone size: NA
J gene: TRBJ2-3
V gene: TRBV4-2
CDR3 DNA: TGTGCCAGCAGCCAAGAGGGCCATACAGATACGCAGTATTTT
CDR3 protein: CASSQEGHTDTQYF

D gene: NA
clone size: NA
J gene: TRBJ1-2
V gene: TRBV11-1
CDR3 DNA: TGTGCCAGCAGCCAAGGGGGTGGTGGCTACACCTTC
CDR3 protein: CASSQGGGGYTF

D gene: TRBD1
clone size: NA
J gene: TRBJ2-7
V gene: TRBV5-1
CDR3 DNA: TGCGCCAGCAGCTTGGGGACAGGGGCGGCCTACGAGCAGTACTTC
CDR3 protein: CASSLGTGAAYEQYF

D gene: TRBD2
clone size: NA
J gene: TRBJ2-5
V gene: TRBV7-2
CDR3 DNA: TGTGCCAGCAGCTCCTACGCCCTAGCGGGAGTTGGACAAGAGACCCAGTACTTC
CDR3 protein: CASSSYALAGVGQETQYF

D gene: TRBD2
clone size: NA
J gene: TRBJ2-2
V gene: TRBV30
CDR3 DNA: TGTGCCTGGAGCCCCGCCGGGACTAGTGGTTCCGGGGAGCTGTTTTTT
CDR3 protein: CAWSPAGTSGSGELFF

D gene: NA
clone size: few
J gene: TRBJ2-2
V gene: TRBV19
CDR3 DNA: TGTGCCAGTAGCCCCGCCGGGGGACTGAACACCGGGGAGCTGTTTTTT
CDR3 protein: CASSPAGGLNTGELFF

D gene: NA
clone size: NA
J gene: TRBJ2-7
V gene: TRBV5-4
CDR3 DNA: TGTGCCAGCAGCCTCATTCAGACAGGAGGATCCTACGAGCAGTACTTC
CDR3 protein: CASSLIQTGGSYEQYF

D gene: TRBD2
clone size: NA
J gene: TRBJ2-5
V gene: TRBV5-1
CDR3 DNA: TGCGCCAGCAGCTCTAGCGGGAGGGCCCTTGAGACCCAGTACTTC
CDR3 protein: CASSSSGRALETQYF

D gene: TRBD1
clone size: few
J gene: TRBJ1-1
V gene: TRBV19
CDR3 DNA: TGTGCCAGTAGTCCACAGACAGGGACGAACACTGAAGCTTTCTTT
CDR3 protein: CASSPQTGTNTEAFF

D gene: TRBD1
clone size: NA
J gene: TRBJ1-5
V gene: TRBV19
CDR3 DNA: TGTGCCAGTAGTTATGGGACAGGAGCTTATAGCAATCAGCCCCAGCATTTT
CDR3 protein: CASSYGTGAYSNQPQHF

D gene: TRBD1
clone size: NA
J gene: TRBJ2-7
V gene: TRBV19
CDR3 DNA: TGTGCCAGTAGTAGAGGAAGACAGGGGTCCCCCACCTACGAGCAGTACTTC
CDR3 protein: CASSRGRQGSPTYEQYF

D gene: TRBD1
clone size: NA
J gene: TRBJ2-2
V gene: TRBV19
CDR3 DNA: TGTGCCAGTAGTGTGGGACAGGGAAGCACCGGGGAGCTGTTTTTT
CDR3 protein: CASSVGQGSTGELFF

D gene: TRBD2
clone size: few
J gene: TRBJ2-7
V gene: TRBV5-4
CDR3 DNA: TGTGCCAGCAGTTCTCGGCGGGAGGTCTACGAGCAGTACTTC
CDR3 protein: CASSSRREVYEQYF